This T cell receptor beta chain was captured in a study of early T cells in non-severe SARS-CoV-2 infection. MiXCR, applied by TCRdb to the 5' RACE reads, yields one record per CDR3 protein. The sample comprises tens of thousands of distinct CDR3 sequences, roughly 12% of which are singletons, and about 2.5% rests with the top ten. This clonotype showed up many times. Its target is unknown. Germline lookup yields CDR1 MDHEN and CDR2 SYDVKM. This CDR3 spans 14 amino acids. Trimming took 8 bases from V and 0 from J; bases not matched to a gene: 4. Points from the study as a whole: VDJdb matching favored anti-spike CD8 responses, missing private and CD4 specificities.

The TCR sequence derives from an adult who was a healthcare worker with PCR-confirmed SARS-CoV-2 infection or an uninfected control (not recorded which). V gene TRBV28 combines with J gene TRBJ1-3; 7 bases align to TRBD1. Specimen: whole blood, collected at baseline. The chain's CDR3 is CASETGSSGNTIYF. The CDR3 bases are TGTGCCAGCGAGACAGGGTCCTCTGGAAACACCATATATTTT.